These T cell receptor beta chains were read from a single sample in a study of shared clonotypes between healthy human individuals. Clones were sequenced by immunoSEQ multiplex PCR, and TCRdb holds only the in-frame ones, with some missing. This sample has millions of clones, with 85% to 95% found just once. The sequencing input was naive CD8+ T cells from PBMCs. Receptors were obtained from a young man in good health. Some clones in this sample may be carry-over from other donors' samples. Each CDR3 is given with its conserved first and last residue. D genes are given only for firm matches. Rows may omit the clone size; those that give it use once, few, many or a size class.

size: -
V: TRBV6-5
D: -
J: TRBJ2-1
CDR3: CASSYSGGTVGYEQFF
DNA: TGTGCCAGCAGTTACTCCGGCGGGACGGTTGGATATGAGCAGTTCTTC

size: -
V: TRBV7-9
D: -
J: TRBJ1-5
CDR3: CASSLGGVNQPQHF
DNA: TGTGCCAGCAGCTTAGGAGGCGTCAATCAGCCCCAGCATTTT

size: -
V: TRBV9
D: TRBD2
J: TRBJ2-5
CDR3: CASSVVEGLAVGQETQYF
DNA: TGTGCCAGCAGCGTAGTAGAGGGACTAGCGGTAGGCCAAGAGACCCAGTACTTC

size: -
V: TRBV7-3
D: TRBD1
J: TRBJ2-1
CDR3: CASSLPGQVYNEQFF
DNA: TGTGCCAGCAGCTTGCCGGGACAGGTCTACAATGAGCAGTTCTTC

size: once
V: TRBV28
D: TRBD1
J: TRBJ2-7
CDR3: CASSLTGTGGYEQYF
DNA: TGTGCCAGCAGTTTAACCGGGACAGGGGGGTACGAGCAGTACTTC

size: -
V: TRBV30
D: TRBD2
J: TRBJ2-1
CDR3: CAGEGSGINEQFF
DNA: TGTGCCGGGGAAGGTAGCGGGATCAATGAGCAGTTCTTC

size: -
V: TRBV19
D: TRBD2
J: TRBJ2-3
CDR3: CASSTLLTSADTDTQYF
DNA: TGTGCCAGTAGTACCCTGCTGACTAGCGCAGACACAGATACGCAGTATTTT

size: -
V: TRBV11-2
D: TRBD1
J: TRBJ2-1
CDR3: CASSLVSRGNNEQFF
DNA: TGTGCCAGCAGCTTAGTGTCCAGGGGGAATAATGAGCAGTTCTTC

size: -
V: TRBV9
D: TRBD1
J: TRBJ1-1
CDR3: CASSEKTGGNTEAFF
DNA: TGTGCCAGCAGCGAAAAAACAGGGGGGAACACTGAAGCTTTCTTT

size: -
V: TRBV2
D: -
J: TRBJ2-2
CDR3: CASSDGWASNTGELFF
DNA: TGTGCCAGCAGTGACGGGTGGGCATCGAACACCGGGGAGCTGTTTTTT

size: -
V: TRBV28
D: TRBD1
J: TRBJ1-1
CDR3: CASRGGLGTDTEAFF
DNA: TGTGCCAGCAGGGGGGGTTTAGGGACAGACACTGAAGCTTTCTTT

size: -
V: TRBV7-8
D: TRBD2
J: TRBJ2-7
CDR3: CASSLAVGLAGAYEQYF
DNA: TGTGCCAGCAGCTTAGCGGTCGGACTAGCGGGAGCCTACGAGCAGTACTTC

size: -
V: TRBV18
D: -
J: TRBJ1-1
CDR3: CASSPRTSFTEAFF
DNA: TGTGCCAGCTCCCCGCGGACAAGTTTCACTGAAGCTTTCTTT

size: -
V: TRBV6-1
D: TRBD1
J: TRBJ2-7
CDR3: CASSERGPGGASYEQYF
DNA: TGTGCCAGCAGTGAAAGGGGCCCAGGGGGCGCATCATACGAGCAGTACTTC

size: once
V: TRBV27
D: -
J: TRBJ1-4
CDR3: CASSLAATNEKLFF
DNA: TGTGCCAGCAGTTTAGCTGCAACTAATGAAAAACTGTTTTTT

size: -
V: TRBV27
D: -
J: TRBJ1-6
CDR3: CASSSGVGSPLHF
DNA: TGTGCCAGCAGTTCAGGGGTTGGTTCACCCCTCCACTTT

size: -
V: TRBV29-1
D: TRBD2
J: TRBJ2-7
CDR3: CSVLGTSGRSGSYEQYF
DNA: TGCAGCGTCCTCGGGACTAGCGGGAGAAGCGGATCCTACGAGCAGTACTTC

size: -
V: TRBV6-5
D: -
J: TRBJ2-5
CDR3: CASRGANEETQYF
DNA: TGTGCCAGCAGAGGAGCTAACGAAGAGACCCAGTACTTC

size: -
V: TRBV5-6
D: -
J: TRBJ1-3
CDR3: CASSLTDSGNTIYF
DNA: TGTGCCAGCAGCTTAACGGACTCTGGAAACACCATATATTTT

size: -
V: TRBV2
D: TRBD2
J: TRBJ2-1
CDR3: CASSVPQLFSGWEGGEQFF
DNA: TGTGCCAGCAGTGTACCGCAGCTCTTTAGCGGGTGGGAAGGAGGCGAGCAGTTCTTC

size: -
V: TRBV6-4
D: -
J: TRBJ2-7
CDR3: CASTPVGEPSSYEQYF
DNA: TGTGCCAGCACCCCCGTGGGGGAACCGAGCTCCTACGAGCAGTACTTC

size: -
V: TRBV19
D: -
J: TRBJ2-1
CDR3: CASSINSARPYNEQFF
DNA: TGTGCCAGTAGTATAAATAGCGCCCGGCCTTACAATGAGCAGTTCTTC

size: -
V: TRBV11-2
D: TRBD1
J: TRBJ1-1
CDR3: CASSFNAGTGATLEAEAFF
DNA: TGTGCCAGCAGCTTCAACGCCGGGACAGGGGCCACTCTGGAGGCTGAAGCTTTCTTT

size: once
V: TRBV28
D: TRBD2
J: TRBJ2-3
CDR3: CASLSGSDADTQYF
DNA: TGTGCCAGCCTTAGCGGGAGTGATGCAGATACGCAGTATTTT

size: -
V: TRBV7-7
D: -
J: TRBJ2-2
CDR3: CASSSFEPGGPKSPGELFF
DNA: TGTGCCAGCAGCTCATTCGAACCGGGCGGTCCAAAAAGCCCCGGGGAGCTGTTTTTT

size: -
V: TRBV7-9
D: TRBD2
J: TRBJ2-1
CDR3: CASSHTGLGPYNEQFF
DNA: TGTGCCAGCAGCCATACGGGACTAGGACCCTACAATGAGCAGTTCTTC

size: -
V: TRBV10-3
D: -
J: TRBJ2-3
CDR3: CAIRWEGMGTDTQYF
DNA: TGTGCCATCAGGTGGGAAGGGATGGGCACAGATACGCAGTATTTT